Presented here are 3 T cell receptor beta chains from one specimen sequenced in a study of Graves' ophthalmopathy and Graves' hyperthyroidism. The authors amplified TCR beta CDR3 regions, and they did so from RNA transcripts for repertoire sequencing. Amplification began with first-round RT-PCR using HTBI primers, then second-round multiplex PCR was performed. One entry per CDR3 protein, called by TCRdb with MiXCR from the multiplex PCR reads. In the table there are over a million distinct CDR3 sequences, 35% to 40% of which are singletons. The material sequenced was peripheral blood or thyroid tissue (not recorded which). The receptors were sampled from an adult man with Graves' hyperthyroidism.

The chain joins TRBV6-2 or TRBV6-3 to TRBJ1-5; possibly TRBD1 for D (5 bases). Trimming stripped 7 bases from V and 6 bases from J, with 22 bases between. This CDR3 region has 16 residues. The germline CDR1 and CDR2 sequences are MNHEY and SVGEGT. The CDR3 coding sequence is TGTGCCAGCAAGGGCCTTACGGGACGGTCAGTTCAGCCCCAGCATTTT. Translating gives CASKGLTGRSVQPQHF.

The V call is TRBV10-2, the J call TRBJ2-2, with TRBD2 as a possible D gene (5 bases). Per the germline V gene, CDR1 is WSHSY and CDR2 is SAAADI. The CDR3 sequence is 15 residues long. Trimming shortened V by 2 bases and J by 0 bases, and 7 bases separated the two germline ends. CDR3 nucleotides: TGCGCCAGCAGTGAGCCTAGCTCGAACACCGGGGAGCTGTTTTTT. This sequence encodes CASSEPSSNTGELFF.

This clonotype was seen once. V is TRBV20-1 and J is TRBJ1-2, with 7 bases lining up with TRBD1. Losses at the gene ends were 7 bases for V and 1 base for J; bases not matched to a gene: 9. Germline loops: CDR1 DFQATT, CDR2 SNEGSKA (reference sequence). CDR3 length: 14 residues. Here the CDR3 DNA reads TGCAGTGGAATCCGACGGGACAGTAACTATGGCTACACCTTC. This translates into CSGIRRDSNYGYTF.